Below, 19 T cell receptor beta chains from the same sample are listed, as sequenced in a study of T cells in Graves' hyperthyroidism and ophthalmopathy. It was RNA transcripts that yielded the amplified TCR beta CDR3 regions. The TCR CDR3 was amplified in a first-round RT-PCR using the HTBI primer set. TCRdb passed the multiplex PCR reads through MiXCR, listing each CDR3 protein once. The repertoire includes roughly 700,000 distinct CDR3 sequences, about a third of them detected once, and 31% sits in the top ten. Material for sequencing was blood. The source is a middle-aged woman with Graves' hyperthyroidism.

Details on this clonotype: A much larger clonotype is one base distant, so this may be a read error. This chain connects TRBV9 to TRBJ1-5; 7 bases match TRBD1. This CDR3 has 14 residues. V trimming: 4 bases; J trimming: 6 bases; junction bases outside the gene matches: 7. Per the germline V gene, CDR1 is SGDLS and CDR2 is YYNGEE. For the CDR3, the DNA is TGTGCCAGCAGCTCCCACAGGGGAGGTCAGCCCCAGCATTTT. Its protein product is CASSSHRGGQPQHF.

J is TRBJ2-7 and V is TRBV7-3; TRBD2 matches 8 bases. With V trimmed by 8 bases and J by 4 bases, 10 bases remained unmatched. The CDR3 runs to 14 residues. Germline CDR1 SGHTA, CDR2 FQGTGA. The CDR3 DNA reads as TGTGCCAGCGCCAGCAACCGGGAGGGATACGAGCAGTACTTC. This gives the protein CASASNREGYEQYF.

Ten or more counts support this clonotype. The chain couples TRBV2 to TRBJ2-7, with D uncertain. The CDR3 contains 14 residues. CDR1 and CDR2 (germline): SNHLY, FYNNEI. V was pared by 4 bases and J by 6 bases, with 16 bases between. The CDR3 loop is CASSALGSSGEQYF. As DNA, the CDR3 is TGTGCCAGCAGTGCGTTAGGTAGCTCGGGCGAGCAGTACTTC.

This clonotype was detected only a few times. The CDR3 is CSALGGQVLYEQYF. CDR3 bases: TGCAGTGCCTTAGGGGGACAGGTTCTTTACGAGCAGTACTTC. The chain recombines TRBV20-1 with TRBJ2-7, with 8 bases identical to TRBD1. CDR1 DFQATT and CDR2 SNEGSKA come from the germline V gene (reference sequence). This CDR3 is 14 amino acids long. V lost 6 bases to trimming and J lost 4 bases; unmatched junction nucleotides: 11.

V gene TRBV11-1 combines with J gene TRBJ2-5, with 7 bases identical to TRBD2. Unmatched junction bases numbered 2, after V lost 4 bases and J lost 6 bases. The length of the CDR3 is 12 residues. Germline CDR1 reads SGHAT; CDR2 reads FQDESV (reference sequence). CDR3 amino acids: CASSWGLKTQYF. The CDR3 coding sequence is TGTGCCAGCAGCTGGGGACTAAAGACCCAGTACTTC.

This clonotype was found a few times. CDR3 region: CASSPGGESPLHF. The CDR3, as DNA: TGTGCCAGCAGCCCAGGTGGGGAGTCACCCCTCCACTTT. The J gene is TRBJ1-6, the V gene TRBV7-3; no firm D call. The CDR3 has 13 amino acids. V lost 5 bases and J 10 bases, leaving 12 bases between the germline ends. CDR1 SGHTA and CDR2 FQGTGA come from the germline V gene. Full variable domain (rest looked up from reference TRBV7-3 and TRBJ1-6): GAGVSQTPSNKVTEKGKYVELRCDPISGHTALYWYRQSLGQGPEFLIYFQGTGAADDSGLPNDRFFAVRPEGSVSTLKIQRTERGDSAVYLCASSPGGESPLHFGNGTRLTVT.

This chain joins TRBV2 and TRBJ1-4; 7 bases are a match to TRBD1. Germline V CDR1 and CDR2: SNHLY, FYNNEI. The CDR3 is 14 amino acids. Losses at the gene ends were 4 bases for V and 8 bases for J; bases not matched to a gene: 7. CDR3 nucleotide sequence: TGTGCCAGCAGTGCACAGGGGAGAGGAGAAAAACTGTTTTTT. Protein: CASSAQGRGEKLFF. The variable domain in full, completed from reference TRBV2 and TRBJ1-4, reads EPEVTQTPSHQVTQMGQEVILRCVPISNHLYFYWYRQILGQKVEFLVSFYNNEISEKSEIFDDQFSVERPDGSNFTLKIRSTKLEDSAMYFCASSAQGRGEKLFFGSGTQLSVL.

This clonotype was observed at least ten times. The chain has TRBV9 and TRBJ1-6, with D perhaps TRBD1 (5 bases). This CDR3 comprises 14 residues. Trimming pared 0 bases from V and 7 bases from J, leaving 8 bases between. Germline V gives CDR1 SGDLS, CDR2 YYNGEE. In DNA, the CDR3 is TGTGCCAGCAGCGTAGGACAGACGAATTCACCCCTCCACTTT. Protein product: CASSVGQTNSPLHF.

The rearrangement joins TRBV29-1 to TRBJ2-5; tentatively, D is TRBD1 (5 bases). The germline V gene has CDR1 SQVTM and CDR2 ANQGSEA. The V end lost 6 bases, the J end lost 1 base, and 6 bases lay between the germline ends. This CDR3 contains 11 residues. CDR3 DNA sequence: TGCAGCGTGCAGGGCCAAGAGACCCAGTACTTC. This translates into CSVQGQETQYF.

This clonotype was detected a few times. The rearrangement uses TRBV10-3 and TRBJ1-2; D not certain. Germline V gene sequence: CDR1 ENHRY, CDR2 SYGVKD. This CDR3 has 13 residues. V gave up 7 bases and J gave up 4 bases, with 13 bases separating them. The DNA for the CDR3 is TGTGCCATCATCCAATCGGGCACCTATGGCTACACCTTC. This encodes CAIIQSGTYGYTF.

CDR3 bases: TGTGCCAGCAGTTACTCGTACTCGGGAAGGGGGGAGCTGTTTTTT. Protein: CASSYSYSGRGELFF. The chain is built from TRBV12-3 or TRBV12-4 and TRBJ2-2, with D perhaps TRBD2 (5 bases). The V and J ends lost 4 bases and 8 bases respectively, with 17 bases between them. The CDR3 consists of 15 residues.

This clonotype was seen a few times. The rearrangement links TRBV6-5 to TRBJ1-5; D might be TRBD1 (5 bases). The CDR3 contains 13 residues. Germline CDR1 is MNHEY and CDR2 is SVGAGI. V was clipped by 8 bases and J by 6 bases, with 14 bases between them. CDR3 coding DNA: TGTGCCAGCCACCAGGGTCCGGGTCAGCCCCAGCATTTT. It yields the protein CASHQGPGQPQHF.

This clonotype was observed at least ten times. The chain employs TRBV3-1 and TRBJ1-2; D ambiguous. V was shortened by 2 bases and J by 6 bases, with 7 bases between the two germline ends. The CDR3 is 12 residues long. Germline V gene data show CDR1 as LGHDT and CDR2 as YNNKEL (reference sequence). The CDR3 region is CASSQQWDGYTF. For the CDR3, the DNA is TGTGCCAGCAGCCAACAGTGGGATGGCTACACCTTC.

Turning to this clonotype: Given a much more abundant clone one base away, this may be a read error. The rearrangement joins TRBV29-1 to TRBJ2-7; TRBD1 is a possible D gene (5 bases). The CDR3 consists of 13 residues. Germline V gene data show CDR1 as SQVTM and CDR2 as ANQGSEA. The CDR3 DNA is TGCAGCGTTGAATTAACAGGATACTACGGGCAGTACTTC. Its translation is CSVELTGYYGQYF.

At least ten counts were recorded for this clonotype. The chain couples TRBV19 to TRBJ1-1; D ambiguous. The V gene's germline CDR1 is LNHDA and CDR2 SQIVND (reference sequence). The V and J ends lost 4 bases and 5 bases respectively, with 11 bases between them. The CDR3 is made up of 13 amino acids. The CDR3, as DNA: TGTGCCAGTAGTACCCTGGGAGGGACTGAAGCTTTCTTT. Translated, it gives CASSTLGGTEAFF.

There are many counts of this clonotype. This chain links TRBV7-2 with TRBJ2-7; perhaps TRBD1 as D (7 bases). The germline V gene encodes CDR1 SGHTA and CDR2 FQGNSA. Trimming took off 5 bases at V and 3 bases at J, with 20 bases between the two ends. CDR3 length equals 16 residues. The CDR3 nucleotides are TGTGCCAGCAGCCCCTCCGGTAGCCAGGGGGGCTACGAGCAGTACTTC. This translates into CASSPSGSQGGYEQYF.

This clonotype occurred many times. The gene calls are TRBV19 and TRBJ2-7; D may be TRBD1 (6 bases). V shed 3 bases and J shed 0 bases, with 12 bases lying between them. Germline CDR1 LNHDA, CDR2 SQIVND (reference sequence). The CDR3 is made up of 15 amino acids. CDR3 amino acids: CASSIAGVSSYEQYF. The CDR3 bases are TGTGCCAGTAGTATTGCAGGGGTGAGCTCCTACGAGCAGTACTTC.

The genes are TRBV6-5 and TRBJ1-4; D not resolved. Trimming cost V 4 bases and J 5 bases, with 14 bases left between them. Germline V gene sequence: CDR1 MNHEY, CDR2 SVGAGI. The CDR3 is 15 amino acids. The CDR3 sequence is CASSSTGGRNEKLFF. DNA for the CDR3: TGTGCCAGCAGTTCCACGGGAGGGAGAAATGAAAAACTGTTTTTT.

This clonotype has a count of ten or more. The V and J genes are TRBV7-3 and TRBJ2-5, with D unclear. The CDR3 length is 12 residues. The V gene lost 5 bases and the J gene lost 5 bases, with 9 bases spanning the gap. Germline V gene sequence: CDR1 SGHTA, CDR2 FQGTGA. CDR3 in DNA: TGTGCCAGCAGCCAACTTGGCGAGACCCAGTACTTC. This sequence encodes CASSQLGETQYF.